The 30 T cell receptor beta chains below come from one sample, sequenced in a study of cytomegalovirus exposure and HLA in healthy donors. Use of 60 Vbeta and 13 Jbeta primers characterized the PCR. Assay: immunoSEQ multiplex PCR; the TCRdb copy retains only in-frame clones and omits some. The sample totals some 48,000 clones; its top ten clones hold 2% to 2.5%. Sequencing was performed on PBMCs. These receptors originate from a woman aged 40 to 55 in good health and CMV-seronegative.

The chain carries TRBV5-1 and TRBJ1-3; D gene unclear. The CDR3 length is 14 residues. The ends were cut back, 0 bases at V and 4 bases at J, with 8 bases in the middle. Germline assignment: CDR1 SGHRS and CDR2 YFSETQ. The CDR3 region is CASSLEIQGNTIYF. The DNA for the CDR3 is TGCGCCAGCAGCTTGGAGATACAGGGAAACACCATATATTTT.

The genes are TRBV5-1 and TRBJ2-3, with 12 nucleotides matching TRBD2. Germline CDR1 SGHRS, CDR2 YFSETQ. The CDR3 length is 18 residues. V shed 0 bases, J shed 4 bases, and the junction held 9 bases outside the gene matches. The CDR3 loop reads CASSLAVSSGRAADTQYF. As DNA, the CDR3 is TGCGCCAGCAGCTTGGCCGTATCTAGCGGGAGGGCCGCAGATACGCAGTATTTT.

This sequence joins TRBV18 and TRBJ2-6; the D is unclear. Trimming stripped 3 bases from V and 0 bases from J, with 9 bases between. The CDR3 length is 16 residues. Per germline, CDR1 KGHSH and CDR2 LQKENI. CDR3 in DNA: TGTGCCAGCTCACCCTACAGACACTCTGGGGCCAACGTCCTGACTTTC. Translation: CASSPYRHSGANVLTF.

The chain carries TRBV6-5 and TRBJ2-5; 7 nucleotides match TRBD1. The CDR3 extends over 13 amino acids. Germline trimming cut 6 bases from V and 1 base from J; bases unmatched to any gene: 2. The germline gives CDR1 MNHEY, CDR2 SVGAGI. CDR3 region: CASRRTGQETQYF. The DNA for the CDR3 is TGTGCCAGCAGACGGACAGGCCAAGAGACCCAGTACTTC.

The V call is TRBV4-1, the J call TRBJ2-1; 9 bases align to TRBD2. Germline lookup yields CDR1 MGHRA and CDR2 YSYEKL. The CDR3 runs 15 residues. The trim removed 2 bases at V and 10 bases at J, leaving 9 bases unmatched. CDR3 loop: CASSQLPAGGREQFF. CDR3 DNA: TGCGCCAGCAGCCAATTGCCAGCGGGAGGAAGGGAGCAGTTCTTC.

The V gene is TRBV5-6, the J gene TRBJ1-2, with 7 bases matching TRBD1. CDR3 length: 14 residues. Germline trimming cut 4 bases from V and 4 bases from J; bases unmatched to any gene: 7. Germline V gives CDR1 SGHDT, CDR2 YYEEEE. Written as DNA, the CDR3 is TGTGCCAGCAGCCCAGGACAGGCCTTCTATGGCTACACCTTC. Translating it yields CASSPGQAFYGYTF.

This chain uses TRBV5-1 with TRBJ1-2; possibly TRBD1 for D (5 bases). The CDR3 has 15 amino acids. V was clipped by 2 bases and J by 7 bases, with 18 bases between them. The germline V gene has CDR1 SGHRS and CDR2 YFSETQ. CDR3 nucleotide sequence: TGCGCCAGCAGCTTAACCCGCGACAGCGTCGCTGGCTACACCTTC. Residues: CASSLTRDSVAGYTF.

This rearrangement joins TRBV6-1 to TRBJ2-7; D might be TRBD1 (7 bases). The CDR3 contains 13 residues. Germline V CDR1 and CDR2: MNHNS, SASEGT. The ends were cut back, 8 bases at V and 2 bases at J, with 13 bases in the middle. The CDR3 nucleotides are TGTGCCAGCCGGGGACAGCGGGCCTACGAGCAGTACTTC. Translation gives CASRGQRAYEQYF.

The chain joins TRBV6-1 to TRBJ1-2; D unresolved. Trimming removed 3 bases at V and 0 bases at J, with 14 bases between. Germline CDR1 and CDR2: MNHNS and SASEGT. CDR3 length: 16 amino acids. This chain's CDR3 is CASSETPPSSNYGYTF. CDR3 sequence (DNA): TGTGCCAGCAGTGAGACACCCCCTTCCTCTAACTATGGCTACACCTTC.

V usage is TRBV21-1 and J usage is TRBJ2-4; the DNA was not used to check the table's D call, TRBD1. TRBV21-1 is tagged as a pseudogene. There are 15 residues in the CDR3. The CDR3 nucleotides read TGTGCCAGCAGCTCCAACAGGGACGGCAAAAACATTCAGTACTTC. It specifies CASSSNRDGKNIQYF.

This chain uses TRBV7-9 with TRBJ2-1; D perhaps matches TRBD2 (6 bases). Germline loops: CDR1 SEHNR, CDR2 FQNEAQ (reference sequence). The CDR3 contains 14 residues. The germline V and J ends were trimmed by 5 bases and 4 bases, with 12 bases remaining between them. CDR3 residues: CASSPGLTYNEQFF. In DNA, the CDR3 is TGTGCCAGCAGCCCGGGACTTACTTACAATGAGCAGTTCTTC.

The chain links TRBV19 to TRBJ1-1; D is uncertain. Deletions cut 2 bases from V and 1 base from J, with 11 bases between. Germline CDR1 reads LNHDA; CDR2 reads SQIVND (reference sequence). CDR3 length equals 15 residues. CDR3 DNA sequence: TGTGCCAGTAGTATAACCCCAGGTTCGAACACTGAAGCTTTCTTT. It translates to CASSITPGSNTEAFF.

This sequence joins TRBV5-4 and TRBJ2-2, with 9 bases fitting TRBD1. The CDR3 length is 16 residues. V lost 2 bases and J lost 6; bases outside the gene matches: 8. The germline V gene encodes CDR1 SGHNT and CDR2 YYREEE (reference sequence). CDR3 region: CASSLPGQGFPGELFF. The CDR3 DNA is TGTGCCAGCAGCTTACCGGGACAGGGCTTTCCCGGGGAGCTGTTTTTT.

This rearrangement joins TRBV4-1 to TRBJ2-3, with 10 bases matching TRBD2. J gave up 0 bases and V 1 base, and 10 bases lay outside the gene matches. Germline V gene data show CDR1 as MGHRA and CDR2 as YSYEKL. CDR3 length: 19 residues. The CDR3 is CASSQASASGGYSTDTQYF. CDR3 sequence (DNA): TGCGCCAGCAGCCAAGCTTCGGCTAGCGGGGGATACAGCACAGATACGCAGTATTTT.

This chain links TRBV6-6 with TRBJ1-5; TRBD1 matches 7 bases. Germline CDR1 reads MNHNY; CDR2 reads SVGAGI (reference sequence). V shed 6 bases and J 2 bases; nucleotides not matched to a gene: 1. CDR3 length equals 13 residues. The CDR3 loop is CASRTGRNQPQHF. In nucleotides, the CDR3 is TGTGCCAGCAGGACAGGGCGCAATCAGCCCCAGCATTTT.

The genes are TRBV9 and TRBJ2-1; 8 bases agree with TRBD2. The V and J ends lost 4 bases and 12 bases, in that order; junction bases with no gene match: 12. Germline CDR1 reads SGDLS; CDR2 reads YYNGEE. The CDR3 runs 14 residues. CDR3 amino acids: CASSSAGLAPRQFF. CDR3 nucleotide sequence: TGTGCCAGCAGCTCTGCAGGACTAGCCCCAAGGCAGTTCTTC.

This chain uses TRBV29-1 with TRBJ1-1; D possibly corresponds to TRBD1 (6 bases). V lost 4 bases and J 1 base, leaving 13 bases between the germline ends. This CDR3 comprises 14 residues. The V gene's germline CDR1 is SQVTM and CDR2 ANQGSEA. The CDR3 is CSVVRGNENTEAFF. The CDR3, as DNA: TGCAGCGTTGTCAGGGGAAACGAGAACACTGAAGCTTTCTTT.

J is TRBJ2-1 and V is TRBV5-1, with D unresolved. From germline, CDR1 is SGHRS and CDR2 YFSETQ. CDR3 length: 13 residues. Trimming pared 1 base from V and 1 base from J, leaving 3 bases between. CDR3 DNA: TGCGCCAGCAGCTTGTCTTCCTACAATGAGCAGTTCTTC. Protein: CASSLSSYNEQFF.

The chain carries TRBV29-1 and TRBJ2-1; D uncertain. This CDR3 is 14 amino acids long. CDR1 is SQVTM and CDR2 is ANQGSEA in the germline V gene. The V end was cut by 5 bases, the J end by 5 bases, with 16 bases between. This CDR3 is CSVPTTPLDNEQFF. For the CDR3, the DNA is TGCAGCGTTCCCACAACCCCGCTGGACAATGAGCAGTTCTTC.

This chain joins TRBV5-1 and TRBJ2-3; TRBD2 aligns across 9 bases. Trimming at V came to 0 bases and at J to 4 bases, leaving 15 bases not matched to a gene. CDR1 is SGHRS and CDR2 is YFSETQ in the germline V gene. The CDR3 is made up of 19 amino acids. The CDR3 DNA is TGCGCCAGCAGCTTGGCCTCGGTTAGTAGCGGGAGTATGTCAGATACGCAGTATTTT. As protein: CASSLASVSSGSMSDTQYF.

The chain couples TRBV9 to TRBJ2-5; 9 bases agree with TRBD1. Germline CDR1 and CDR2: SGDLS and YYNGEE. Losses at the gene ends were 0 bases for V and 4 bases for J; bases not matched to a gene: 4. The CDR3 has 15 residues. CDR3 region: CASSVGTGAPETQYF. The CDR3 DNA is TGTGCCAGCAGCGTAGGGACAGGGGCCCCAGAGACCCAGTACTTC. Drawing the rest from reference TRBV9 and TRBJ2-5, the complete variable domain is DSGVTQTPKHLITATGQRVTLRCSPRSGDLSVYWYQQSLDQGLQFLIQYYNGEERAKGNILERFSAQQFPDLHSELNLSSLELGDSALYFCASSVGTGAPETQYFGPGTRLLVL.

The chain is built from TRBV18 and TRBJ2-5, with TRBD2 identical over 10 bases. Germline values: CDR1 KGHSH, CDR2 LQKENI. The junction had 14 bases not matched to a gene; V was cut back by 2 bases and J by 5 bases. This CDR3 comprises 18 residues. The CDR3 region has the DNA TGTGCCAGCTCACCAATCCTAGTGGCTAGCGGGAGTATGGAGACCCAGTACTTC. Translated, it gives CASSPILVASGSMETQYF. The full variable domain, completed using reference TRBV18 and TRBJ2-5, is NAGVMQNPRHLVRRRGQEARLRCSPMKGHSHVYWYRQLPEEGLKFMVYLQKENIIDESGMPKERFSAEFPKEGPSILRIQQVVRGDSAAYFCASSPILVASGSMETQYFGPGTRLLVL.

A remark on this clone: Other nucleotide sequences in the sample specify the same CDR3. This chain links TRBV2 with TRBJ1-2, with D maybe TRBD1 (6 bases). Looked up from germline, CDR1 is SNHLY and CDR2 is FYNNEI. CDR3 length: 14 residues. V lost 0 bases and J lost 4, with 9 bases in between. The CDR3 spells CASSEAPDSYGYTF. The CDR3 coding sequence is TGTGCCAGCAGTGAAGCCCCGGACAGCTATGGCTACACCTTC.

This sequence joins TRBV7-2 and TRBJ2-1; 12 positions agree with TRBD2. Germline loops: CDR1 SGHTA, CDR2 FQGNSA. The length of the CDR3 is 15 residues. V shed 2 bases and J 6 bases; nucleotides not matched to a gene: 2. CDR3 loop: CASSLLAGGVNEQFF. The CDR3, as DNA: TGTGCCAGCAGCTTACTAGCGGGGGGGGTCAATGAGCAGTTCTTC.

The chain carries TRBV7-9 and TRBJ1-5, with TRBD1 identical over 7 bases. V shed 5 bases, J shed 6 bases, and the junction held 7 bases outside the gene matches. CDR3 length: 14 amino acids. In germline, CDR1 is SEHNR, CDR2 FQNEAQ (reference sequence). The CDR3 nucleotides are TGTGCCAGCAGCCCATCCAGGGACAGTCAGCCCCAGCATTTT. It encodes CASSPSRDSQPQHF.

The chain employs TRBV5-1 and TRBJ2-2; 8 nucleotides agree with TRBD1. The CDR3 runs 15 residues. Germline-derived CDR1 and CDR2 are SGHRS and YFSETQ. The V segment lost 2 bases and the J segment 0 bases; nucleotides outside the gene matches: 0. The CDR3 loop reads CASSLQGANTGELFF. The CDR3 DNA reads TGCGCCAGCAGCTTACAGGGGGCGAACACCGGGGAGCTGTTTTTT.

V usage is TRBV4-1 and J usage is TRBJ2-7; TRBD1 aligns across 11 bases. The CDR3 is 15 residues long. With V trimmed by 1 base and J by 3 bases, 2 bases remained unmatched. CDR1 and CDR2 from the germline V gene are MGHRA and YSYEKL. The CDR3 is CASSQAGTGGYEQYF. The CDR3, as DNA: TGCGCCAGCAGCCAAGCTGGGACAGGGGGCTACGAGCAGTACTTC.

The V call is TRBV10-3, the J call TRBJ2-5, with TRBD1 matching over 7 bases. This CDR3 contains 13 residues. Germline loops: CDR1 ENHRY, CDR2 SYGVKD. V shed 8 bases and J 0 bases; nucleotides not matched to a gene: 3. This chain's CDR3 is CAIGDRDQETQYF. The CDR3, as DNA: TGTGCCATCGGAGACAGGGACCAAGAGACCCAGTACTTC.

The chain joins TRBV5-1 to TRBJ2-5, with a tentative D call TRBD2 (5 bases). The ends were cut back, 4 bases at V and 11 bases at J, with 15 bases in the middle. The CDR3 is 12 amino acids. From germline, CDR1 is SGHRS and CDR2 YFSETQ. CDR3 sequence (DNA): TGCGCCAGCAGCCCTTCGGGGTGGGAGCAGTACTTC. Amino acids: CASSPSGWEQYF.

The rearrangement joins TRBV6-5 to TRBJ2-7, with 7 bases identical to TRBD1. The V gene end was trimmed by 6 bases and the J gene end by 1 base; junction bases not matched to a gene: 6. CDR1 is MNHEY and CDR2 is SVGAGI in the germline V gene. CDR3 length: 14 residues. CDR3 in DNA: TGTGCCAGCAGCAACAGGGGTGAGTCCTACGAGCAGTACTTC. Translating it yields CASSNRGESYEQYF.